The clone carrying this T cell receptor (beta chain) was detected ten times or more. Its specificity is unknown. Trimming took off 0 bases at V and 1 base at J, with 3 bases between the two ends. Germline V gives CDR1 MNHEY, CDR2 SVGAGI. The CDR3 totals 14 residues. Scientists made TCR beta libraries using quantitative 5'-RACE with molecular barcodes. One entry per CDR3 protein results from TCRdb running MiXCR on the 5' RACE reads. This repertoire shows hundreds of thousands of distinct CDR3 sequences, around 32% found once; its top ten account for approximately 4%. The data derive from a study of CD8 T cells in ankylosing spondylitis. Regarding the study as a whole: Researchers reportedly found disease-linked clones significantly enriched in matched ankylosing spondylitis synovial fluid. Disease-linked clones bore a CD8+ phenotype and were relatively rare in peripheral blood. Typical of ankylosing spondylitis blood, it appeared, was a TCR beta motif of eight highly homologous variants.

The source of this sequence is a male donor with ankylosing spondylitis or in good health (not recorded which). Specimen: blood, either unsorted or a sorted T cell fraction (not recorded which). The chain uses TRBV6-5 and TRBJ2-2, with unresolved D. The chain's CDR3 is CASSYSGNTGELFF. CDR3 DNA sequence: TGTGCCAGCAGTTACTCGGGGAACACCGGGGAGCTGTTTTTT.